Below, one TCR beta chain is given with its context. The antigen remains undetermined. The data derive from a study of post-analysis software for immune sequencing data. Broader study findings: Pronounced co-clustering by F measure was evident among identically batched samples. Versus controls, multiple sclerosis patients showed significantly lower diversity (normalized Chao1). TRBV5-6, TRBV5-1 and TRBV20-1 were among four to six TRBV segments more frequent in patients than controls.

TCR beta cDNA libraries had unique molecular identifiers. One entry per CDR3 protein results from TCRdb running MiXCR on the PCR reads. This table holds hundreds of thousands of distinct CDR3 sequences, 30% found once. The CDR3 runs to 14 residues. CDR1 is SGDLS and CDR2 is YYNGEE in the germline V gene. With 4 bases removed from V and 12 bases from J, the gap between germline ends came to 20 bases. The chain recombines TRBV9 with TRBJ2-1; D possibly matches TRBD1 or TRBD2 (5 bases each). Sample: blood. The sequence derives from a girl under 18 with multiple sclerosis. The CDR3 sequence: CASSPRDGERGQFF. The CDR3 DNA follows: TGTGCCAGCAGCCCTCGGGACGGGGAAAGAGGGCAGTTCTTC.